One and the same sample provided the 25 T cell receptor beta chains below, sequenced in a study of control samples from healthy donors and cancer patients. Measured with immunoSEQ multiplex PCR; TCRdb has only the in-frame clones, and not every one. The sample consists of about 110,000 clones, approximately 82% of them appearing once. The material sequenced was blood. Receptor source: a man aged 18 to 29 in good health.

The gene calls are TRBV7-2 and TRBJ2-3, with D possibly TRBD2 on 7 matching bases. From germline, CDR1 is SGHTA and CDR2 FQGNSA. V was cut by 7 bases and J by 6 bases, with 23 bases left in between. This CDR3 has 16 amino acids. DNA for the CDR3: TGTGCCAGCAACGAAAGCCGGGGGGCGTATTGGGATACGCAGTATTTT. The encoded protein is CASNESRGAYWDTQYF.

The chain has TRBV6-6 and TRBJ1-6; no clear D gene. Germline CDR1 reads MNHNY; CDR2 reads SVGAGI (reference sequence). Trimming stripped 7 bases from V and 9 bases from J, with 22 bases between. This CDR3 region has 16 residues. CDR3 DNA sequence: TGTGCCAGCATCCTAATTCGGGGAATAATAGTTTCACCCCTCCACTTT. It specifies CASILIRGIIVSPLHF.

The chain has TRBV7-6 and TRBJ1-4; D may be TRBD1 (5 bases). Deletions cut 5 bases from V and 0 bases from J, with 13 bases between. This CDR3 has 16 residues. The germline V gene encodes CDR1 SGHVS and CDR2 FNYEAQ. DNA of the CDR3: TGTGCCAGCAGCGAGAGGGACGGGGCAACTAATGAAAAACTGTTTTTT. Amino acid sequence: CASSERDGATNEKLFF.

V is TRBV6-4 and J is TRBJ1-4; 8 bases map to TRBD1. The germline gives CDR1 MRHNA, CDR2 SNTAGT. The CDR3 consists of 14 residues. V lost 4 bases and J lost 6; bases outside the gene matches: 4. The CDR3, as DNA: TGTGCCAGCAGTGGCGGGACAGGAGATGAAAAACTGTTTTTT. Protein: CASSGGTGDEKLFF.

CDR3 nucleotide sequence: TGCGCCAGCAGCTTGGAAAGGGGGTTCTATGGCTACACCTTC. Translated, it gives CASSLERGFYGYTF. This chain links TRBV5-1 with TRBJ1-2; D is possibly TRBD1 (6 bases). This CDR3 region has 14 residues. Germline CDR1 and CDR2: SGHRS and YFSETQ. V lost 0 bases and J 4 bases, leaving 10 bases between the germline ends.

The chain recombines TRBV6-2 or TRBV6-3 with TRBJ1-5; 10 bases agree with TRBD1. Germline CDR1 MNHEY, CDR2 SVGEGT. This CDR3 is 14 amino acids long. V was clipped by 6 bases and J by 2 bases; unmatched bases: 1. The chain's CDR3 is CASSGTGGNQPQHF. In DNA, the CDR3 is TGTGCCAGCAGCGGGACAGGGGGCAATCAGCCCCAGCATTTT.

The gene calls are TRBV6-1 and TRBJ2-4, with TRBD2 identical over 10 bases. The germline CDR1 and CDR2 sequences are MNHNS and SASEGT. CDR3 length: 20 residues. The trim removed 4 bases at V and 0 bases at J, leaving 15 bases unmatched. The CDR3 sequence is CASSGTSSGGFLRAKNIQYF. In DNA form, the CDR3 reads TGTGCCAGCAGTGGGACCAGTAGCGGGGGGTTCTTGAGAGCCAAAAACATTCAGTACTTC.

The V gene is TRBV27, the J gene TRBJ1-3; 10 bases map to TRBD1. This CDR3 has 14 amino acids. From germline, CDR1 is MNHEY and CDR2 SMNVEV (reference sequence). V dropped 6 bases and J dropped 2; count of bases not matched to a gene: 1. The CDR3 bases are TGTGCCAGCAGGACAGGGGGCGCTGGAAACACCATATATTTT. As protein: CASRTGGAGNTIYF.

The gene calls are TRBV11-2 and TRBJ1-2, with 10 nucleotides matching TRBD1. Germline V gene lookup returns CDR1 SGHAT and CDR2 FQNNGV. This CDR3 has 15 residues. The V and J ends lost 4 bases and 8 bases, in that order; junction bases with no gene match: 10. Here the CDR3 DNA reads TGTGCCAGCAGCTACCGGACAGGGGGTTTGGAGGGCTACACCTTC. This encodes CASSYRTGGLEGYTF.

The genes are TRBV7-9 and TRBJ2-1; maybe TRBD1 (7 bases). The V and J ends lost 2 bases and 7 bases respectively, with 21 bases between them. CDR1 SEHNR and CDR2 FQNEAQ come from the germline V gene (reference sequence). This CDR3 has 17 amino acids. CDR3: CASSLFDRAGGRNEQFF. The CDR3 nucleotides read TGTGCCAGCAGCTTATTTGATCGGGCAGGGGGGCGGAATGAGCAGTTCTTC.

The V call is TRBV24-1, the J call TRBJ2-7, with 7 bases aligning to TRBD1. This CDR3 has 15 amino acids. V lost 8 bases, J lost 3 bases, and 12 bases stayed unmatched. CDR1 is KGHDR and CDR2 is SFDVKD in the germline V gene. In DNA, the CDR3 is TGTGCCACCATGCCTAAGGGACAGTTAAACTACGAGCAGTACGTC. As protein: CATMPKGQLNYEQYV.

This chain joins TRBV19 and TRBJ1-2; TRBD1 is a possible D gene (5 bases). Germline V gene lookup returns CDR1 LNHDA and CDR2 SQIVND (reference sequence). The CDR3 sequence is 12 residues long. Trimming took 7 bases from V and 2 from J, leaving 8 bases between them. The CDR3 DNA sequence: TGTGCCAGTATGAGGGGCAACTATGGCTACACCTTC. Its translation is CASMRGNYGYTF.

This clone came up many times. The V call is TRBV2, the J call TRBJ1-1, with 9 bases lining up with TRBD1. V was pared by 6 bases and J by 6 bases, with 11 bases of the junction left unmatched. CDR3 length equals 15 residues. Germline CDR1 reads SNHLY; CDR2 reads FYNNEI. CDR3 sequence (DNA): TGTGCCAGCAGCTCCCGTCCGGGACAGGGCCCTGAAGCTTTCTTT. It codes for CASSSRPGQGPEAFF.

Regarding this clone: This could be a read error, since a much larger clone is one nucleotide away. This same CDR3 is encoded by further DNA sequences in the sample. The chain couples TRBV5-1 to TRBJ1-1; D gene ambiguous. V lost 2 bases to trimming and J lost 1 base, with 6 bases between them. CDR3 length: 13 residues. Germline V gene data show CDR1 as SGHRS and CDR2 as YFSETQ. CDR3 sequence: CASSLAGNTEAFF. Written as DNA, the CDR3 is TGCGCCAGCAGCTTAGCGGGGAACACTGAAGCTTTCTTT.

The chain uses TRBV4-2 and TRBJ1-1, with D possibly being TRBD1 (5 bases). The V gene lost 1 base and the J gene lost 0 bases, with 12 bases spanning the gap. The CDR3 spans 16 residues. Germline CDR1 LGHNA, CDR2 YNFKEQ. The CDR3 DNA follows: TGTGCCAGCAGCCAAGCAGGGAAGGGAATGAACACTGAAGCTTTCTTT. Residues: CASSQAGKGMNTEAFF.

About this clone itself: One end of the junction is discordant with germline, which a read error may explain. The rearrangement links TRBV7-2 to TRBJ2-5; 8 bases fit TRBD2. Germline CDR1 and CDR2: SGHTA and FQGNSA. This CDR3 region has 13 residues. The CDR3 loop is CASSLTTSGAGDF. As DNA, the CDR3 is TGTGCCAGCAGCTTAACAACTAGCGGAGCAGGGGACTTC. The entire variable domain, with the rest obtained from reference TRBV7-2 and TRBJ2-5, is as follows: GAGVSQSPSNKVTEKGKDVELRCDPISGHTALYWYRQSLGQGLEFLIYFQGNSAPDKSGLPSDRFSAERTGGSVSTLTIQRTQQEDSAVYLCASSLTTSGAGDFGPGTRLLVL.

V usage is TRBV30 and J usage is TRBJ1-6; perhaps TRBD1 as D (6 bases). Trimming cost V 0 bases and J 9 bases, with 9 bases left between them. CDR1 is GTSNPN, CDR2 SVGIG, per germline (reference sequence). CDR3 size: 13 residues. Here the CDR3 DNA reads TGTGCCTGGAGTGTACAGGGTGCTTCACCCCTCCACTTT. This encodes CAWSVQGASPLHF. The whole variable domain, remainder taken from reference TRBV30 and TRBJ1-6, is SQTIHQWPATLVQPVGSPLSLECTVEGTSNPNLYWYRQAAGRGLQLLFYSVGIGQISSEVPQNLSASRPQDRQFILSSKKLLLSDSGFYLCAWSVQGASPLHFGNGTRLTVT.

The chain combines TRBV7-9 with TRBJ2-6, with a weak D call TRBD2 (5 bases). CDR1 and CDR2 (germline): SEHNR, FQNEAQ (reference sequence). V lost 7 bases to trimming and J lost 4 bases, with 11 bases between them. The CDR3 sequence is 14 residues long. CDR3 sequence (DNA): TGTGCCAGCAAGGAGAGGGCCGGGGCCAACGTCCTGACTTTC. Translation gives CASKERAGANVLTF. Full variable domain (remainder filled in from reference TRBV7-9 and TRBJ2-6): DTGVSQNPRHKITKRGQNVTFRCDPISEHNRLYWYRQTLGQGPEFLTYFQNEAQLEKSRLLSDRFSAERPKGSFSTLEIQRTEQGDSAMYLCASKERAGANVLTFGAGSRLTVL.

For the CDR3, the DNA is TGTGCCAGCGCATTATCAGAAGCAACTAATGAAAAACTGTTTTTT. Translating it yields CASALSEATNEKLFF. V gene TRBV7-8 combines with J gene TRBJ1-4; D call uncertain. The CDR3 extends over 15 amino acids. V lost 8 bases, J lost 0 bases, and 13 bases lay in between. Germline CDR1 and CDR2: SGHVS and FQNEAQ. The variable domain in full, completed from reference TRBV7-8 and TRBJ1-4, reads GAGVSQSPRYKVAKRGQDVALRCDPISGHVSLFWYQQALGQGPEFLTYFQNEAQLDKSGLPSDRFFAERPEGSVSTLKIQRTQQEDSAVYLCASALSEATNEKLFFGSGTQLSVL.

V gene TRBV4-2 combines with J gene TRBJ2-7, with TRBD1 matching over 11 bases. The CDR3 contains 16 residues. The junction had 8 bases not matched to a gene; V was cut back by 4 bases and J by 3 bases. Germline V CDR1 and CDR2: LGHNA, YNFKEQ. As DNA, the CDR3 is TGTGCCAGCAGCCTGACGGGGACAGGGGGAAACTACGAGCAGTACTTC. It encodes CASSLTGTGGNYEQYF.

J is TRBJ2-2 and V is TRBV25-1, with a weak D call TRBD1 (5 bases). V dropped 4 bases and J dropped 1 base, with 19 bases sitting between them. There are 18 residues in the CDR3. Germline-derived CDR1 and CDR2 are MGHDK and SYGVNS. The CDR3 DNA reads as TGTGCCAGCAGTGCCCATCGCCTCGCAGGGCTGAACACCGGGGAGCTGTTTTTT. It translates to CASSAHRLAGLNTGELFF.

This clone was counted a few times. This sequence joins TRBV7-9 and TRBJ1-1; D remains unclear. The germline V gene has CDR1 SEHNR and CDR2 FQNEAQ (reference sequence). The CDR3 has 11 amino acids. V lost 4 bases and J lost 6, with 6 bases in between. The DNA of the CDR3 is TGTGCCAGCAGCTCCGGGCCTGAAGCTTTCTTT. Protein: CASSSGPEAFF.

A note on this clone: Other DNA sequences in the same sample also yield this CDR3. V is TRBV6-1 and J is TRBJ1-4, with D possibly being TRBD1 (5 bases). Germline V gives CDR1 MNHNS, CDR2 SASEGT. The CDR3 is made up of 15 amino acids. V gave up 0 bases and J gave up 3 bases, with 8 bases separating them. CDR3 nucleotide sequence: TGTGCCAGCAGTGAAGCGCGGGGGGCTAATGAAAAACTGTTTTTT. It yields the protein CASSEARGANEKLFF.

V gene TRBV9 combines with J gene TRBJ2-2, with D unclear. This CDR3 region has 15 residues. The V gene's germline CDR1 is SGDLS and CDR2 YYNGEE. V dropped 3 bases and J dropped 2 bases, with 11 bases sitting between them. The CDR3 loop is CASSGRVLNTGELFF. The CDR3 DNA follows: TGTGCCAGCAGCGGCCGGGTCCTCAACACCGGGGAGCTGTTTTTT.

The chain combines TRBV9 with TRBJ1-2; D unclear. The germline V gene encodes CDR1 SGDLS and CDR2 YYNGEE. V lost 0 bases and J 2 bases, leaving 14 bases between the germline ends. The CDR3 contains 16 residues. The CDR3 nucleotides are TGTGCCAGCAGCGTAGAATATGGCGGTGGGAACTATGGCTACACCTTC. As protein: CASSVEYGGGNYGYTF.